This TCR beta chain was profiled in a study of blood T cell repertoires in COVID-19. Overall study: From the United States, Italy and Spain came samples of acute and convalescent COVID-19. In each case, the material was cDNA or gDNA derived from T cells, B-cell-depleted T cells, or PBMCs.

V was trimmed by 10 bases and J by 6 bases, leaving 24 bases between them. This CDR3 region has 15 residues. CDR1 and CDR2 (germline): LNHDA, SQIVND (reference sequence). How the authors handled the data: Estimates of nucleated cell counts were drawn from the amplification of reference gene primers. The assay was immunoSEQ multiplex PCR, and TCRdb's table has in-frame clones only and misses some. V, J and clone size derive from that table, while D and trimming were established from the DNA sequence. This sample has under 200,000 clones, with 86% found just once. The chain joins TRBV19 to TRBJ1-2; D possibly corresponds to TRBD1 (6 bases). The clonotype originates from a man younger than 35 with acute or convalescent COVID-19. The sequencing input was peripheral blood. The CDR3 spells CATFNRQDFSDGYTF. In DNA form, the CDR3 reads TGTGCCACCTTCAATAGACAGGATTTTTCGGATGGCTACACCTTC.